The T cell receptor beta chain described here comes from a study of vaccination and CD4 T cells after COVID-19. This clonotype was seen more than once but under ten times. As yet, its antigen is unknown. The treatment was: 10-day PBMC culture with coronavirus spike peptide pools or control peptides (ViraFEST assay). Cultured CD4+ T-cell DNA underwent Oncomine TCR Beta short-read sequencing. MiXCR was run by TCRdb on the PCR reads, yielding one entry per CDR3 protein. The repertoire holds just over 3,500 distinct CDR3 sequences, with 35% to 45% as singletons. V shed 7 bases, J shed 4 bases, and the junction held 10 bases outside the gene matches. Germline CDR1 reads MNHEY; CDR2 reads SVGEGT. The CDR3 extends over 15 amino acids.

This TCR was sampled from a human donor who had recovered from COVID-19. The specimen was CD4+ T cells from blood, cultured in vitro. J is TRBJ2-3 and V is TRBV6-2 or TRBV6-3; TRBD2 agrees at 8 bases. The DNA of the CDR3 is TGTGCCAGCACCCGGGAGGGTCCTTCGGCAGATACGCAGTATTTT. Its translation: CASTREGPSADTQYF.